Shown below are 13 T cell receptor beta chains from a single sample sequenced in a study of identical twins. TCRdb re-called the 5' RACE reads with MiXCR, one entry per CDR3 protein. The sample consists of 240,000 or so distinct CDR3 sequences, roughly a tenth of them appearing once. Source material: memory T cells sorted from blood. These receptor sequences come from a man between 50 and 59 years old in good health.

This clonotype was detected many times. This chain links TRBV11-2 with TRBJ2-1, with TRBD1 identical over 7 bases. With 6 bases clipped from V and 6 bases from J, the junction kept 5 bases outside the gene matches. CDR3 length: 13 amino acids. Germline assignment: CDR1 SGHAT and CDR2 FQNNGV. The CDR3 DNA sequence: TGTGCCAGCAGTCAGGACAGGCTCAATGAGCAGTTCTTC. Translating it yields CASSQDRLNEQFF.

In its sample, this clonotype was seen a few times. This sequence joins TRBV20-1 and TRBJ2-3; no clear D gene. The V gene lost 4 bases and the J gene lost 4 bases, with 15 bases spanning the gap. The CDR3 length is 14 residues. Germline loops: CDR1 DFQATT, CDR2 SNEGSKA (reference sequence). The CDR3 coding sequence is TGCAGTGCTAATGGTGGAGAGAAGTCAGATACGCAGTATTTT. Protein: CSANGGEKSDTQYF.

The V gene is TRBV28, the J gene TRBJ2-7; the match to TRBD1 covers 10 bases. Unmatched junction bases numbered 8, after V lost 6 bases and J lost 3 bases. The CDR3 extends over 15 amino acids. Per germline, CDR1 MDHEN and CDR2 SYDVKM. The CDR3 sequence is CASRRDRGFIYEQYF. In nucleotides, the CDR3 is TGTGCCAGCAGACGGGACAGGGGATTCATCTACGAGCAGTACTTC.

This chain joins TRBV5-6 and TRBJ2-4; D possibly matches TRBD1 or TRBD2 (5 bases each). Germline values: CDR1 SGHDT, CDR2 YYEEEE. The V gene lost 4 bases and the J gene lost 1 base, with 9 bases spanning the gap. This CDR3 is built from 14 residues. The CDR3 nucleotides read TGTGCCAGCAGCCAACGGGACGCCAAAAACATTCAGTACTTC. It translates to CASSQRDAKNIQYF. The full variable domain, its missing parts supplied by reference TRBV5-6 and TRBJ2-4, is DAGVTQSPTHLIKTRGQQVTLRCSPKSGHDTVSWYQQALGQGPQFIFQYYEEEERQRGNFPDRFSGHQFPNYSSELNVNALLLGDSALYLCASSQRDAKNIQYFGAGTRLSVL.

This clonotype has ten or more counts. The chain combines TRBV12-3 or TRBV12-4 with TRBJ2-3, with D hard to call. The CDR3 totals 12 residues. The V gene lost 6 bases and the J gene lost 2 bases, with 6 bases spanning the gap. CDR3 protein: CASSGNTDTQYF. CDR3 bases: TGTGCCAGCAGCGGAAACACAGATACGCAGTATTTT.

As regards this clonotype: This sequence may be a read error, since a much larger clone differs from it by one base. The gene calls are TRBV7-9 and TRBJ2-5; tentatively, D is TRBD1 (5 bases). The tail of the sequence fits TRBJ2-1 better, so the J call may be wrong. This CDR3 has 15 amino acids. Germline-derived CDR1 and CDR2 are SEHNR and FQNEAQ (reference sequence). The CDR3 reads CASSLYNGHQETQFF. CDR3 sequence (DNA): TGTGCCAGCAGCTTATATAACGGACACCAAGAGACCCAGTTCTTC.

The sample holds many counts of this clonotype. The gene calls are TRBV29-1 and TRBJ2-5, with 12 nucleotides matching TRBD1. The V gene's germline CDR1 is SQVTM and CDR2 ANQGSEA. V lost 4 bases and J lost 4; bases outside the gene matches: 4. This CDR3 region has 14 residues. CDR3 coding DNA: TGCAGCGTTGCGGGGGACAGGGGGCTAGAGACCCAGTACTTC. As protein: CSVAGDRGLETQYF. Drawing the rest from reference TRBV29-1 and TRBJ2-5, the complete variable domain is SAVISQKPSRDICQRGTSLTIQCQVDSQVTMMFWYRQQPGQSLTLIATANQGSEATYESGFVIDKFPISRPNLTFSTLTVSNMSPEDSSIYLCSVAGDRGLETQYFGPGTRLLVL.

On this clonotype: Given a much more abundant clone one base away, this may be a read error. The conserved closing phenylalanine or tryptophan is absent in this CDR3, likely reflecting a read error. This chain links TRBV4-2 with TRBJ1-1, with D unresolved. Trimming took off 0 bases at V and 7 bases at J, with 3 bases between the two ends. Germline lookup yields CDR1 LGHNA and CDR2 YNFKEQ. The CDR3 spans 11 residues. The CDR3 DNA follows: TGTGCCAGCAGCCAAGAGGATGAAGCTTTCGTT. As protein: CASSQEDEAFV.

The V and J genes are TRBV12-3 or TRBV12-4 and TRBJ2-3; 7 nucleotides align to TRBD2. V was clipped by 5 bases and J by 3 bases; unmatched bases: 14. The CDR3 sequence is 17 residues long. CDR3 bases: TGTGCCAGCAGTAAAACCAACCCTAGCGGAAAAACAGATACGCAGTATTTT. This sequence encodes CASSKTNPSGKTDTQYF.

The rearrangement links TRBV6-1 to TRBJ1-5; D uncertain. V was shortened by 0 bases and J by 5 bases, with 14 bases between the two germline ends. CDR1 is MNHNS and CDR2 is SASEGT in the germline V gene. The CDR3 runs to 16 residues. Here the CDR3 DNA reads TGTGCCAGCAGTGAAGCGCTGGGGATGAGATATCAGCCCCAGCATTTT. Its protein is CASSEALGMRYQPQHF.

This clonotype was counted ten times or more. The rearrangement uses TRBV29-1 and TRBJ2-3; the D gene is possibly TRBD2 (6 bases). V lost 4 bases, J lost 4 bases, and 15 bases lay in between. This CDR3 has 14 amino acids. Germline V CDR1 and CDR2: SQVTM, ANQGSEA. The CDR3 spells CSVGGSGYADTQYF. The CDR3 DNA is TGCAGCGTTGGTGGCAGCGGGTATGCAGATACGCAGTATTTT.

This sequence joins TRBV24-1 and TRBJ2-1; 8 nucleotides align to TRBD1. This CDR3 has 14 amino acids. The ends lost 10 bases at V and 3 bases at J; junction bases unmatched: 7. The germline CDR1 and CDR2 sequences are KGHDR and SFDVKD. CDR3 in DNA: TGTGCCACGGAAGGACAGGGTCGCTACAATGAGCAGTTCTTC. Translating gives CATEGQGRYNEQFF.

This clonotype showed up many times. V is TRBV5-5 and J is TRBJ1-1; 8 nucleotides align to TRBD1. Trimming removed 5 bases from V and 0 bases from J; junction bases left unmatched: 3. Germline loops: CDR1 SGHKS, CDR2 YYEKEE (reference sequence). The CDR3 has 14 residues. The CDR3 DNA is TGTGCCAGCAGTTGGACAGGGATGAACACTGAAGCTTTCTTT. Translating gives CASSWTGMNTEAFF.